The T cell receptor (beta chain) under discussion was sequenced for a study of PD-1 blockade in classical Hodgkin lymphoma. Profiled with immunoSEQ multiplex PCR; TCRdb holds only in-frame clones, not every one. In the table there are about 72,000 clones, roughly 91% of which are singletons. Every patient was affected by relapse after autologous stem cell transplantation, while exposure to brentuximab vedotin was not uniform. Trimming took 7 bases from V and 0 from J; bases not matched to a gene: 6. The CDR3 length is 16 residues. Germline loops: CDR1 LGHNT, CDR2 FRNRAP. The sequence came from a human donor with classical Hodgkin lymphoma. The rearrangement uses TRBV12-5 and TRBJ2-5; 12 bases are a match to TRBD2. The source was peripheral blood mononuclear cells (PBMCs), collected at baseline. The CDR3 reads CASAPGLAGYQETQYF. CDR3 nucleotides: TGTGCTAGTGCCCCAGGACTAGCGGGGTACCAAGAGACCCAGTACTTC.